The entry that follows covers one T cell receptor (beta chain) sequence. The target antigen is unknown. One end of the junction varies from germline; a read error may be responsible. The data derive from a study of cytomegalovirus exposure and HLA in healthy donors. Study findings and constraints: On later analysis, the bulk of CMV-associated TCR beta chains appeared to be HLA-restricted.

In the PCR, 60 Vbeta and 13 Jbeta primers were used. Profiled with immunoSEQ multiplex PCR; TCRdb holds only in-frame clones, not every one. The sample holds 150,000 to 200,000 clones, around three quarters seen once. Germline lookup yields CDR1 LGHNA and CDR2 YSLEER. This CDR3 has 13 residues. This sequence originates from a male donor in good health and CMV-seronegative. The sequenced material came from PBMCs. This chain uses TRBV4-3 with TRBJ2-1; D is perhaps TRBD2 (5 bases). CDR3 sequence: CASSQDRRAERFF. CDR3 in DNA: TGCGCCAGCAGCCAAGATCGGCGGGCAGAGCGGTTCTTC.